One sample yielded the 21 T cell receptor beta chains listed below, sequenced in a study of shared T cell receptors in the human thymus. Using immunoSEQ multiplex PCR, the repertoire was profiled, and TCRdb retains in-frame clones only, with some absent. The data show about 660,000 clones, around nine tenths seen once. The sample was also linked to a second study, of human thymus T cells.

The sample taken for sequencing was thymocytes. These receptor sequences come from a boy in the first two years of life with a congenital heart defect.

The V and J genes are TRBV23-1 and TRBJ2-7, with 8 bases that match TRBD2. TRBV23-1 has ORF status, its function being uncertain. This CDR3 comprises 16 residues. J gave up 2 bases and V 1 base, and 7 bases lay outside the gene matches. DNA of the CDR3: TGCGCCAGCAGTCAATTGGAGAGCGGGAGACCCTACGAGCAGTACTTC. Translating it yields CASSQLESGRPYEQYF.

The CDR3 loop reads CASSSPASGSTDTQYF. CDR3 coding DNA: TGTGCCAGCAGCTCCCCGGCTAGCGGTAGCACAGATACGCAGTATTTT. The chain joins TRBV7-2 to TRBJ2-3; 7 bases are shared with TRBD2. V lost 4 bases to trimming and J lost 0 bases; unmatched junction nucleotides: 7. The CDR3 is made up of 16 amino acids. Germline assignment: CDR1 SGHTA and CDR2 FQGNSA.

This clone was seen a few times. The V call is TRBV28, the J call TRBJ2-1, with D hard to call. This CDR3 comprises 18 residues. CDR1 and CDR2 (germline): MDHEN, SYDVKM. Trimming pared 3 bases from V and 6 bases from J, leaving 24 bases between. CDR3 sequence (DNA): TGTGCCAGCAGTTTTCATTTAGAGACTCGTGCTCTATGCAATGAGCAGTTCTTC. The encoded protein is CASSFHLETRALCNEQFF. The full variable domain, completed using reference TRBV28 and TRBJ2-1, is DVKVTQSSRYLVKRTGEKVFLECVQDMDHENMFWYRQDPGLGLRLIYFSYDVKMKEKGDIPEGYSVSREKKERFSLILESASTNQTSMYLCASSFHLETRALCNEQFFGPGTRLTVL.

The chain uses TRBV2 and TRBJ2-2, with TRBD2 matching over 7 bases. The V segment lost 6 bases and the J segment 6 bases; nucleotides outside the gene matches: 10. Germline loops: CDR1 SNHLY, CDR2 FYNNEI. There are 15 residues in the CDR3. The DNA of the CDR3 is TGTGCCAGCAGCGCCTTGGGGAGGGAGGCCGGGGAGCTGTTTTTT. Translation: CASSALGREAGELFF.

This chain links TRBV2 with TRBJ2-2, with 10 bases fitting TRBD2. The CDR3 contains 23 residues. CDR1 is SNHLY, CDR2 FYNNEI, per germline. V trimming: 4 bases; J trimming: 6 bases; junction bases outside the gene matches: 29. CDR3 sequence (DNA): TGTGCCAGCAGTGTTTGGGGGGCCACAGGGGACCTACTGAATAGCGGGAGGCCCGGGGAGCTGTTTTTT. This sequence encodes CASSVWGATGDLLNSGRPGELFF.

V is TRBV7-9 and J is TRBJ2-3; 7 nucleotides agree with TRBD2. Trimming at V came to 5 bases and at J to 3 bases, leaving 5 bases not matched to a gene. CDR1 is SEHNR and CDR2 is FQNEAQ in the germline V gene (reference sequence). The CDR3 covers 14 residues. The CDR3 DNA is TGTGCCAGCAGCGTAAAAGCGGGGACAGATACGCAGTATTTT. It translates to CASSVKAGTDTQYF.

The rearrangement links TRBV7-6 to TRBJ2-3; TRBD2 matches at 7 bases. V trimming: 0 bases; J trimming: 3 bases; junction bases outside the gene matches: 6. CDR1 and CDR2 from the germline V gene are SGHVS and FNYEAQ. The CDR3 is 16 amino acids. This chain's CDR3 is CASSLAPAGVTDTQYF. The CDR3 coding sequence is TGTGCCAGCAGCTTAGCCCCCGCGGGAGTGACAGATACGCAGTATTTT. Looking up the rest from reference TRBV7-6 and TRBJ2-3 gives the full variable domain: GAGVSQSPRYKVTKRGQDVALRCDPISGHVSLYWYRQALGQGPEFLTYFNYEAQQDKSGLPNDRFSAERPEGSISTLTIQRTEQRDSAMYRCASSLAPAGVTDTQYFGPGTRLTVL.

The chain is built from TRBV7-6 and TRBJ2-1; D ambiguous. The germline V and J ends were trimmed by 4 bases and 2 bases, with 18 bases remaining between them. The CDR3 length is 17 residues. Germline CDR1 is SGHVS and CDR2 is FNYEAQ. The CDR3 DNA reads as TGTGCCAGCAGCTCCCAGTCGGCGGTTACTACCTACAATGAGCAGTTCTTC. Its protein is CASSSQSAVTTYNEQFF.

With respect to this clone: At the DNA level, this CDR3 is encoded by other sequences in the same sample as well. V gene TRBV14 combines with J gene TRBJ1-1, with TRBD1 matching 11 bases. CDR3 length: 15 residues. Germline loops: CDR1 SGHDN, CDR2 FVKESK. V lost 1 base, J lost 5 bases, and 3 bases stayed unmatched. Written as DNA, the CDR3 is TGTGCCAGCAGCCAAGGGACAGGGGGCGAAACTGAAGCTTTCTTT. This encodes CASSQGTGGETEAFF.

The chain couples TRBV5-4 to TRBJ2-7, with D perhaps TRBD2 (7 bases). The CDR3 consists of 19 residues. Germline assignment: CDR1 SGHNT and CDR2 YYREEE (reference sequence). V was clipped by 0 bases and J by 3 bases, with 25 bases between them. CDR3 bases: TGTGCCAGCAGCTTGGAGGAGGGGGGAGGGGGAGTAAGGCGCTACGAGCAGTACTTC. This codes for CASSLEEGGGGVRRYEQYF.

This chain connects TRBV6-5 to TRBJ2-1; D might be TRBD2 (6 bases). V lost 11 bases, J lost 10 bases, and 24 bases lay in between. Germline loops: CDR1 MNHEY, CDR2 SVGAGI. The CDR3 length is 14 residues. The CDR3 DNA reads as TGTGCCGCCCGGGGGTGGGCTAGCCCCCAAGAGCAGTTCTTC. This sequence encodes CAARGWASPQEQFF.

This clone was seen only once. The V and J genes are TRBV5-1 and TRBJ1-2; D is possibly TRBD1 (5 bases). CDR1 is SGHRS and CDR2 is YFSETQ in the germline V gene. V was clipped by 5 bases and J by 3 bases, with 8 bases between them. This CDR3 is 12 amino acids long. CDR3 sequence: CASRGQHYGYTF. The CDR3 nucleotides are TGCGCCAGCAGGGGGCAGCACTATGGCTACACCTTC.

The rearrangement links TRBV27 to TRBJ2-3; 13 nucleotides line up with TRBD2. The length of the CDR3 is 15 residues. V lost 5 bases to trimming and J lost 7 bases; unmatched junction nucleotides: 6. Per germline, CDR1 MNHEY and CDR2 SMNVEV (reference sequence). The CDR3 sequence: CASSRTSGSRNTQYF. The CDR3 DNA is TGTGCCAGCAGTCGGACTAGCGGGAGTAGGAATACGCAGTATTTT.

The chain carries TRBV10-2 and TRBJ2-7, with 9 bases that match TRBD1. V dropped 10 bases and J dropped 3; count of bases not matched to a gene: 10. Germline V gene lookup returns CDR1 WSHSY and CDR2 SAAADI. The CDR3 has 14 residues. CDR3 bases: TGCGCCACCGAAGGGACAGGGACCCTCTACGAGCAGTACTTC. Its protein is CATEGTGTLYEQYF.

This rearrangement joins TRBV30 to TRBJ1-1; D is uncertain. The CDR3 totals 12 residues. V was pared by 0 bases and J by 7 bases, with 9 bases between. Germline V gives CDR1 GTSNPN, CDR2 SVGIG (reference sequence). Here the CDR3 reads CAWSVVRFEAFF. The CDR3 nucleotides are TGTGCCTGGAGTGTGGTACGGTTTGAAGCTTTCTTT.

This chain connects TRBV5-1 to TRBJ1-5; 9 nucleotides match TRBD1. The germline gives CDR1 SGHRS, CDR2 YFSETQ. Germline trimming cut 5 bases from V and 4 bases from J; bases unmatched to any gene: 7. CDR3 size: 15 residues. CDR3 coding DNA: TGCGCCAGCAGACCTGACAGGGGGGGGAATCAGCCCCAGCATTTT. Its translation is CASRPDRGGNQPQHF.

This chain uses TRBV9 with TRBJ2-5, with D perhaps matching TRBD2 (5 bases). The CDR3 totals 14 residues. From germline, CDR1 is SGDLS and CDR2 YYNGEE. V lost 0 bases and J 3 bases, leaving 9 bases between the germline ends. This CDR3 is CASSVAAGKETQYF. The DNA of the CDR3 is TGTGCCAGCAGCGTAGCTGCCGGGAAAGAGACCCAGTACTTC.

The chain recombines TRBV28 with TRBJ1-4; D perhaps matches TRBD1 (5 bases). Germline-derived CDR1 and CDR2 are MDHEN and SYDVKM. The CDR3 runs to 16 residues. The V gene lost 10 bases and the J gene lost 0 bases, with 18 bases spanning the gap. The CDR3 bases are TGTGCCATCTGCCAGGGCCGGCCTGCAACTAATGAAAAACTGTTTTTT. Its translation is CAICQGRPATNEKLFF.

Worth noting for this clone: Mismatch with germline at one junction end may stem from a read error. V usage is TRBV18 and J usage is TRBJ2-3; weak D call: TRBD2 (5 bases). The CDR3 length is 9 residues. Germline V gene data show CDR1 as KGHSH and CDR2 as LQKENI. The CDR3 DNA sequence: TGTGCCAGCTCACCACCGGAGGAGTTT. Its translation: CASSPPEEF.

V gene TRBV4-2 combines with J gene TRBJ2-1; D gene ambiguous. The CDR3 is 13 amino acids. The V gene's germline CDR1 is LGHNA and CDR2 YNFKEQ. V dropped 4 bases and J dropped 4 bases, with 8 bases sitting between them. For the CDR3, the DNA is TGTGCCAGCAGCCCTAATCATTACAATGAGCAGTTCTTC. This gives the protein CASSPNHYNEQFF.

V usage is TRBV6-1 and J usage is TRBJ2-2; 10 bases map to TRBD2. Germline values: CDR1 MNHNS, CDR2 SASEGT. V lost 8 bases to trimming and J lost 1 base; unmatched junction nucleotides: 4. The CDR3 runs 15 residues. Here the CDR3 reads CASGQREGNTGELFF. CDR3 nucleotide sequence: TGTGCCAGCGGACAGCGGGAGGGGAACACCGGGGAGCTGTTTTTT.